These T cell receptor beta chains were read from a single sample in a study of cytomegalovirus exposure and HLA in healthy donors. The repertoire was sequenced with immunoSEQ multiplex PCR; TCRdb's copy has only in-frame clones and lacks some. The repertoire table contains 38,000 or so clones. Sequencing was carried out using PBMCs. These receptors came from a man aged 35 to 55 in good health and CMV-seropositive. Both conserved end residues are part of each CDR3. D genes are given only for firm matches.

TRBJ2-2,TRBV19,TRBD2,CASSPLGLADITGELFF,TGTGCCAGTAGCCCTCTTGGACTAGCGGATATCACCGGGGAGCTGTTTTTT
TRBJ2-7,TRBV11-3,-,CASSLEYREQYF,TGTGCCAGCAGCTTAGAATACAGGGAGCAGTACTTC
TRBJ2-7,TRBV7-2,TRBD2,CASSLTAGGKKYF,TGTGCCAGCAGCCTGACAGCGGGAGGCAAAAAGTACTTC
TRBJ1-2,TRBV1,-,CTSSNRDRGQRGYTF,TGCACCAGCAGCAACCGGGACAGGGGGCAACGTGGCTACACCTTC
TRBJ1-1,TRBV19,-,CASSMGRVNTEAFF,TGTGCCAGTAGTATGGGGAGGGTGAACACTGAAGCTTTCTTT
TRBJ2-5,TRBV13,-,CASSPRLQETQYF,TGTGCCAGCAGCCCTCGACTCCAAGAGACCCAGTACTTC
TRBJ1-4,TRBV6-5,-,CASSYASVSTNEKLFF,TGTGCCAGCAGTTACGCTTCGGTTTCGACTAATGAAAAACTGTTTTTT
TRBJ1-4,TRBV28,-,CASGSLTGVATNEKLFF,TGTGCCAGCGGCTCCCTCACCGGGGTTGCAACTAATGAAAAACTGTTTTTT
TRBJ1-2,TRBV21-1,-,CASSKETGGTSTGYTF,TGTGCCAGCAGCAAAGAGACGGGAGGAACAAGTACTGGCTACACCTTC
TRBJ2-1,TRBV7-2,-,CASASDGENEQFF,TGTGCCAGCGCCTCGGATGGGGAGAATGAGCAGTTCTTC
TRBJ2-3,TRBV7-9,-,CASSSTSLGTQYF,TGTGCCAGCAGCTCGACTAGTTTGGGTACGCAGTATTTT
TRBJ2-4,TRBV30,-,CAWSGLGGWYF,TGTGCCTGGAGTGGCCTCGGAGGATGGTACTTC
TRBJ2-3,TRBV7-8,TRBD1,CASRITGTGTDTQYF,TGTGCCAGCAGGATTACCGGGACAGGGACAGATACGCAGTATTTT
TRBJ2-7,TRBV19,TRBD1,CASSPDRYEQYF,TGTGCCAGTAGTCCGGACAGGTACGAGCAGTACTTC
TRBJ1-1,TRBV25-1,-,CASSETGWMNTEAFF,TGTGCCAGCAGTGAAACAGGGTGGATGAACACTGAAGCTTTCTTT
TRBJ1-2,TRBV7-9,-,CASSPWDFYGYTF,TGTGCCAGCAGCCCATGGGACTTCTATGGCTACACCTTC
TRBJ2-5,TRBV30,-,CAWSARGAETQYF,TGTGCCTGGAGCGCCAGGGGAGCAGAGACCCAGTACTTC
TRBJ1-5,TRBV6-4,-,CASSEGRNQSQHF,TGTGCCAGCAGTGAGGGCCGCAATCAGTCCCAGCATTTT
TRBJ1-1,TRBV7-2,-,CASSPGGRVTTEAFF,TGTGCCAGCAGCCCCGGAGGGAGAGTTACCACTGAAGCTTTCTTT
TRBJ1-2,TRBV10-1,TRBD1,CASKVTGHYGYTF,TGCGCCAGCAAGGTGACAGGGCACTATGGCTACACCTTC
TRBJ1-1,TRBV6-1,-,CASSETGPEAFF,TGTGCCAGCAGTGAAACAGGGCCTGAAGCTTTCTTT
TRBJ2-7,TRBV4-3,TRBD2,CASSREAGAAYEQYF,TGCGCCAGCAGCCGGGAGGCGGGAGCCGCATACGAGCAGTACTTC
TRBJ2-5,TRBV7-9,-,CASSLEISASETQYF,TGTGCCAGCAGCTTAGAAATATCAGCGAGCGAGACCCAGTACTTC
TRBJ2-7,TRBV27,-,CASSPLPGYEQYF,TGTGCCAGCAGCCCACTCCCCGGCTACGAGCAGTACTTC
TRBJ2-7,TRBV2,TRBD2,CASRRGGGASYEQYF,TGTGCCAGCAGGCGGGGGGGAGGGGCTTCCTACGAGCAGTACTTC
TRBJ1-1,TRBV30,-,CAWSRGEPITEAFF,TGTGCCTGGAGTCGAGGCGAACCGATCACTGAAGCTTTCTTT
TRBJ2-7,TRBV12-1,-,CASSCRGSYEQYF,TGTGCCAGCAGCTGCAGGGGCTCCTACGAGCAGTACTTC
TRBJ2-5,TRBV2,TRBD1,CASSEARTGGGKTQYF,TGTGCCAGCAGTGAAGCGCGGACAGGGGGAGGGAAGACCCAGTACTTC
TRBJ2-5,TRBV6-5,TRBD1,CASSGQGRETQYF,TGTGCCAGCAGTGGACAGGGGCGGGAGACCCAGTACTTC
TRBJ1-1,TRBV18,-,CASSGGGANTEAFF,TGTGCCAGCTCAGGTGGGGGGGCGAACACTGAAGCTTTCTTT
TRBJ2-1,TRBV30,TRBD1,CAWTYGTGSYHEQFF,TGTGCCTGGACTTACGGGACAGGGAGTTACCATGAGCAGTTCTTC
TRBJ1-2,TRBV2,-,CASSEKENYGYTF,TGTGCCAGCAGTGAGAAGGAGAACTATGGCTACACCTTC
TRBJ2-7,TRBV5-6,-,CASTRGSGYEQYF,TGTGCCAGCACCCGTGGGAGTGGCTACGAGCAGTACTTC
TRBJ1-5,TRBV5-1,-,CASSLGGRDQPQHF,TGCGCCAGCAGCTTGGGGGGCAGGGATCAGCCCCAGCATTTT
TRBJ1-5,TRBV27,-,CASSPIGGVVPQHF,TGTGCCAGCAGTCCCATTGGGGGGGTTGTGCCCCAGCATTTT
TRBJ1-6,TRBV2,-,CASNPTGMDSPLHF,TGTGCCAGCAACCCTACAGGGATGGATTCACCCCTCCACTTT
TRBJ2-7,TRBV28,-,CASSPSGRASYEQYF,TGTGCCAGCAGTCCCTCCGGCAGGGCTTCCTACGAGCAGTACTTC
TRBJ1-6,TRBV4-1,-,CASSPDSHPYNSPLHF,TGCGCCAGCAGCCCCGACAGTCACCCCTATAATTCACCCCTCCACTTT